These T cell receptor beta chains were read from a single sample in a study of shared clonotypes between healthy human individuals. The data were produced by immunoSEQ multiplex PCR, yet TCRdb's version contains in-frame clones alone and is incomplete. This sample has some 2,100,000 clones; almost 96% occur once, and the top ten carry more than 0.1%. What was sequenced was naive CD4+ T cells sorted from blood. The receptors stem from a man aged 18 to 29 in good health. The CDR3 runs from the conserved cysteine through the conserved F or W. The D gene is left open where the match is weak. Not all rows give a size; the values are once, few, many and, for expanded clones, a class.

abundance | j_gene | v_gene | d_gene | CDR3nt | CDR3aa
- | TRBJ2-5 | TRBV6-1 | - | TGTGCCAGCAGACGAGCGGGCGGGACCCAGTACTTC | CASRRAGGTQYF
- | TRBJ2-7 | TRBV9 | TRBD2 | TGTGCCAGCAGCGGGACTAGCGGGGGCTACGAGCAGTACTTC | CASSGTSGGYEQYF
- | TRBJ2-3 | TRBV6-5 | - | TGTGCCAGCAGTGTCGTGAGGGGCACAGATACGCAGTATTTT | CASSVVRGTDTQYF
- | TRBJ2-5 | TRBV6-6 | TRBD2 | TGTGCCAGCGGCGCGGCGGGGGGAAGAGAGACCCAGTACTTC | CASGAAGGRETQYF
once | TRBJ1-2 | TRBV19 | - | TGTGCCAGTAGTATCCTAGATAGGGGCCATGGCTACACCTTC | CASSILDRGHGYTF
- | TRBJ1-1 | TRBV6-5 | - | TGTGCCAGCACGGGGGGAACTGAAGCTTTCTTT | CASTGGTEAFF
few | TRBJ2-2 | TRBV4-1 | - | TGCGCCAGCAGCCAAGGGTTACAGGGGAGGACCGGGGAGCTGTTTTTT | CASSQGLQGRTGELFF
- | TRBJ2-5 | TRBV4-1 | - | TGCGCCAGCAGTCACCCGGGGGGCCTCAAAGAGACCCAGTACTTC | CASSHPGGLKETQYF
- | TRBJ1-1 | TRBV7-9 | - | TGTGCCAGCAGCTTAGACGGGCTAGCTTTCTTT | CASSLDGLAFF
once | TRBJ1-1 | TRBV12-5 | - | TGTGCTAGTGGTTTGGTTACAGGGAGGATGGTGAACACTGAAGCTTTCTTT | CASGLVTGRMVNTEAFF
- | TRBJ2-7 | TRBV6-6 | TRBD1 | TGTGCCAGCAGCCCCGGGACAGGGGTAAAGTCCTACGAGCAGTACTTC | CASSPGTGVKSYEQYF
- | TRBJ1-5 | TRBV28 | - | TGTGCCAGCAGGGCTGACACTGTTCAGCCCCAGCATTTT | CASRADTVQPQHF
- | TRBJ2-6 | TRBV6-5 | - | TGTGCCAGCAGCCCTGGGGCCAACGTCCTGACTTTC | CASSPGANVLTF
- | TRBJ2-2 | TRBV4-3 | TRBD2 | TGCGCCAGCAGCCAAGATGCGGGAGCCTCGGTGGGAACCGGGGAGCTGTTTTTT | CASSQDAGASVGTGELFF
- | TRBJ2-2 | TRBV29-1 | TRBD1 | TGCAGCGTCTCTCACGGGACAGGCGACACCGGGGAGCTGTTTTTT | CSVSHGTGDTGELFF
- | TRBJ2-6 | TRBV18 | TRBD1 | TGTGCCAGCTCTAACCTAGGCCCAGGGGGTTTTGGGGCCAACGTCCTGACTTTC | CASSNLGPGGFGANVLTF